This T cell receptor beta chain was profiled in a study of graft-versus-host responses after intestinal transplantation. Study as a whole: Isolated intestinal, liver-intestinal, or multivisceral transplants were what recipients had.

On this clone itself: The antigen is undetermined. The conserved phenylalanine or tryptophan is not found at the CDR3 terminus, so this likely reflects a read error.

Study-level results: High graft-versus-host to host-versus-graft T cell clonal ratios marked allografts of patients with graft-donor macrochimerism. GvH clones were identified in recipient marrow, with some first appearing in ileum or blood.

TCRdb's table, derived via immunoSEQ multiplex PCR, lists solely in-frame clones and lacks some. Of approximately 89,000 clones in the sample, 75% to 95% were seen once. V was clipped by 1 base and J by 8 bases, with 14 bases between them. This CDR3 spans 14 amino acids. Germline-derived CDR1 and CDR2 are MGHDK and SYGVNS. This clonotype was sampled from a human patient who received an intestinal transplant, so some T cells may come from the graft donor. The chain is built from TRBV25-1 and TRBJ1-2; no definite D call. Material: PBMCs, obtained about 460 days after intestinal transplant. The CDR3: CASSEFGRPGGYTL. DNA for the CDR3: TGTGCCAGCAGTGAATTCGGGCGCCCGGGCGGCTACACCCTC.